These T cell receptor beta chains were read from a single sample in a study of OX40 agonist ivuxolimab in advanced cancers. This table comes from immunoSEQ multiplex PCR, and its TCRdb copy is limited to in-frame clones, with some not included. The top ten hold around 0.18% of the sample, which has under 90,000 clones, roughly 89% seen once. This material consisted of CD4+ or CD8+ T cells sorted from blood, taken in a trial of the OX40 agonist ivuxolimab. The receptor source for this set is an adult with an advanced solid tumor such as melanoma, head and neck, liver or kidney cancer. The CDR3 runs from the conserved cysteine through the conserved F or W. A D gene is named only where the DNA matches it firmly. Some rows mark clone size as missing; the rest say once, few, many or name a class of expanded clone.

>TRBV11-2|TRBD2|TRBJ2-1|-
CASSLASGGSSYNEQFF
TGTGCCAGCAGCTTAGCTAGCGGGGGGAGCTCCTACAATGAGCAGTTCTTC
>TRBV6-4|-|TRBJ1-2|-
CASSDVPVNYGYTF
TGTGCCAGCAGTGACGTCCCAGTTAACTATGGCTACACCTTC
>TRBV5-6|-|TRBJ2-7|-
CASSLAAGNEQYF
TGTGCCAGCAGCTTGGCGGCCGGGAACGAGCAGTACTTC
>TRBV6-6|-|TRBJ2-5|-
CASREAWGRVETQYF
TGTGCCAGCAGAGAGGCCTGGGGGCGGGTGGAGACCCAGTACTTC
>TRBV2|TRBD2|TRBJ2-3|-
CASSESLLAGRMDTQYF
TGTGCCAGCAGTGAGTCCTTGCTAGCGGGGAGAATGGATACGCAGTATTTT
>TRBV4-1|-|TRBJ2-3|-
CASSLAGTSTDTQYF
TGCGCCAGCAGCCTGGCGGGGACAAGCACAGATACGCAGTATTTT
>TRBV6-5|-|TRBJ2-7|-
CASIGGPYEQYF
TGTGCCAGCATTGGCGGACCCTACGAGCAGTACTTC
>TRBV21-1|-|TRBJ2-1|-
CASSKARHNEQFF
TGTGCCAGCAGCAAAGCTAGGCATAATGAGCAGTTCTTC
>TRBV30|-|TRBJ1-2|-
CAWSGGRDRPPNYGYTF
TGTGCCTGGAGTGGGGGGAGAGACAGGCCGCCTAACTATGGCTACACCTTC
>TRBV23-1|-|TRBJ2-1|-
CASSQSDTGIGDRGNEQFF
TGCGCCAGCAGTCAATCGGACACAGGGATCGGTGACCGAGGCAATGAGCAGTTCTTC
>TRBV9|TRBD1|TRBJ2-7|-
CASSVATGASYEQYF
TGTGCCAGCAGCGTAGCGACAGGGGCCTCCTACGAGCAGTACTTC
>TRBV14|-|TRBJ1-2|-
CASSQREGDYGYTF
TGTGCCAGCAGCCAGCGGGAGGGTGACTATGGCTACACCTTC
>TRBV11-3|-|TRBJ2-7|-
CASSTRPAGLAEQYF
TGTGCCAGCAGCACTAGACCGGCTGGGTTGGCGGAGCAGTACTTC
>TRBV5-1|-|TRBJ2-3|-
CASSPISSFRGTDTQYF
TGCGCCAGCAGCCCGATTTCGTCCTTCCGCGGAACAGATACGCAGTATTTT
>TRBV19|-|TRBJ1-1|-
CASSITATNTEAFF
TGTGCCAGTAGTATCACAGCCACGAACACTGAAGCTTTCTTT
>TRBV27|TRBD2|TRBJ2-5|-
CASRGLAGSKTQYF
TGTGCCAGCAGGGGACTAGCGGGAAGCAAGACCCAGTACTTC
>TRBV6-7|-|TRBJ2-5|-
CARPGLQETQYF
TGTGCCAGACCGGGACTCCAAGAGACCCAGTACTTC
>TRBV27|TRBD1|TRBJ1-4|-
CASSSLDRRKLFF
TGTGCCAGCAGCTCCCTGGACAGGAGAAAACTGTTTTTT
>TRBV21-1|-|TRBJ2-1|-
CASSGSLPYNEQFF
TGTGCCAGTAGCGGGAGTCTTCCCTACAATGAGCAGTTCTTC
>TRBV7-6|-|TRBJ2-7|once
CASSPREWEQYF
TGTGCCAGCAGCCCGAGGGAGTGGGAGCAGTACTTC
>TRBV29-1|-|TRBJ2-2|-
CSGMNTGELFF
TGCAGCGGAATGAACACCGGGGAGCTGTTTTTT
>TRBV5-4|-|TRBJ1-5|-
CASSLQGGSNQPQHF
TGTGCCAGCAGCTTGCAGGGAGGAAGCAATCAGCCCCAGCATTTT
>TRBV30|-|TRBJ1-4|-
CAWSSRDGDNEKLFF
TGTGCCTGGAGTTCACGGGACGGAGATAATGAAAAACTGTTTTTT
>TRBV30|-|TRBJ2-7|-
CAWTGRGHSYEQYF
TGTGCCTGGACGGGGCGGGGGCACTCCTACGAGCAGTACTTC
>TRBV19|-|TRBJ1-1|-
CASSLMRDTEAFF
TGTGCCAGTAGTTTAATGCGGGACACTGAAGCTTTCTTT
>TRBV5-4|-|TRBJ1-2|-
CASSFERDYGYTF
TGTGCCAGCAGCTTCGAAAGGGACTATGGCTACACCTTC
>TRBV4-1|-|TRBJ2-7|-
CASSQGDGVLLQYF
TGCGCCAGCAGCCAAGGCGATGGGGTCTTGTTGCAGTACTTC
>TRBV11-1|-|TRBJ2-7|-
CASSLGRGFSYEQYF
TGTGCCAGCAGCTTAGGAAGGGGGTTCTCCTACGAGCAGTACTTC
>TRBV2|-|TRBJ1-1|-
CASNSGYANTEAFF
TGTGCCAGCAATTCAGGGTACGCGAACACTGAAGCTTTCTTT